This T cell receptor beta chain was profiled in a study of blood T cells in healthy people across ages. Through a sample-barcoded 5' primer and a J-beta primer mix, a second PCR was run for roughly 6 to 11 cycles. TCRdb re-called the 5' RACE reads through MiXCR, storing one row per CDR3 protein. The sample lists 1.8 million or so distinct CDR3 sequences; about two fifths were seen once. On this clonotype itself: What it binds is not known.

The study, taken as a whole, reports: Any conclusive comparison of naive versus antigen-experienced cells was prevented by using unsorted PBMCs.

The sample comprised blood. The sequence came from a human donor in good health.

CDR3 loop: CSASDGTSGGISYNEQFF. Here the CDR3 DNA reads TGCAGTGCTAGCGACGGGACTAGCGGGGGGATTTCCTACAATGAGCAGTTCTTC. The chain has TRBV20-1 and TRBJ2-1, with TRBD2 identical over 15 bases. The germline V gene has CDR1 DFQATT and CDR2 SNEGSKA (reference sequence). The CDR3 contains 18 residues. The V gene end was trimmed by 3 bases and the J gene end by 1 base; junction bases not matched to a gene: 7.